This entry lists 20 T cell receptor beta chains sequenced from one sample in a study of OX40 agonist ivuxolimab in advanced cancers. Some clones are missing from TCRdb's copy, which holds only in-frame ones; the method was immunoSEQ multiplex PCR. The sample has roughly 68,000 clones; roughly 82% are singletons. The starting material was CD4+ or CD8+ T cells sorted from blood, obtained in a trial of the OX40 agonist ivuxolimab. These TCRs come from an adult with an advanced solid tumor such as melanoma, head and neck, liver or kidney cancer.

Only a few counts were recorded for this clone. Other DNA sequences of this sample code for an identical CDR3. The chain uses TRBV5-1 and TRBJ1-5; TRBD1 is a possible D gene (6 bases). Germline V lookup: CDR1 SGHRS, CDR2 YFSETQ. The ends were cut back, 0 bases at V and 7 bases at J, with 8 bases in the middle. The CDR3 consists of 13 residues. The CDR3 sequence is CASSLDRDQPQHF. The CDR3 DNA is TGCGCCAGCAGCTTGGACAGGGACCAGCCCCAGCATTTT.

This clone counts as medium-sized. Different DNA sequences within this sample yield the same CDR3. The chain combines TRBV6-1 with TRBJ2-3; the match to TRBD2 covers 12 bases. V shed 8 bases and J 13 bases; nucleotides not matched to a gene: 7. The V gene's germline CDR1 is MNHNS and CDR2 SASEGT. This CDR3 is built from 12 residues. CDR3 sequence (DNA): TGTGCCAGCCGGGGACTAGCGGGTAGGAAGTATTTT. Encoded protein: CASRGLAGRKYF.

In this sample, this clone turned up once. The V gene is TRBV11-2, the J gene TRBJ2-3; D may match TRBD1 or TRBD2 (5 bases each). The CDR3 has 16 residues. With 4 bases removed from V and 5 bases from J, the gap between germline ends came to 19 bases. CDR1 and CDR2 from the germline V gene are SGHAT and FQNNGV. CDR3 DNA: TGTGCCAGCAGCTCGTTCCGGGACCACGCTGGAGATACGCAGTATTTT. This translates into CASSSFRDHAGDTQYF.

CDR3 residues: CASSLEGLAGGDPDTQYF. CDR3 in DNA: TGCGCCAGCAGCTTGGAGGGACTAGCGGGAGGAGATCCAGATACGCAGTATTTT. The J gene is TRBJ2-3, the V gene TRBV5-1; TRBD2 agrees at 15 bases. The V gene's germline CDR1 is SGHRS and CDR2 YFSETQ. The CDR3 spans 18 residues. Trimming cost V 0 bases and J 4 bases; bases outside gene matches: 6.

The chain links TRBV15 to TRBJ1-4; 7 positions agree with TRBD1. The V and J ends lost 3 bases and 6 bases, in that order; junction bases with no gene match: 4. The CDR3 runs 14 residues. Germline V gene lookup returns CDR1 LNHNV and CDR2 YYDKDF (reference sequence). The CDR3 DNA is TGTGCCACCAGCAGGCGACAGGGTTATGAAAAACTGTTTTTT. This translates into CATSRRQGYEKLFF.

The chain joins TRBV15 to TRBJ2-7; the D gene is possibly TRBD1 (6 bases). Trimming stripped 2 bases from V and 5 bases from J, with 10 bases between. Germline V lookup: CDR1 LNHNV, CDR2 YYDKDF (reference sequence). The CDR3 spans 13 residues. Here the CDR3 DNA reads TGTGCCACCAGCAGACAGGGGTTGAACGAGCAGTACTTC. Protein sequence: CATSRQGLNEQYF.

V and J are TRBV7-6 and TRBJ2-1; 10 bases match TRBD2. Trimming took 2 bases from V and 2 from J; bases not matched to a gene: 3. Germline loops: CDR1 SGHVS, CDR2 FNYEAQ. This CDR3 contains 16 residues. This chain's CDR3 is CASSLSGTSAYNEQFF. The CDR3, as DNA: TGTGCCAGCAGCTTATCCGGGACTAGCGCCTACAATGAGCAGTTCTTC. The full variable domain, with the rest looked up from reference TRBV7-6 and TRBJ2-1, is GAGVSQSPRYKVTKRGQDVALRCDPISGHVSLYWYRQALGQGPEFLTYFNYEAQQDKSGLPNDRFSAERPEGSISTLTIQRTEQRDSAMYRCASSLSGTSAYNEQFFGPGTRLTVL.

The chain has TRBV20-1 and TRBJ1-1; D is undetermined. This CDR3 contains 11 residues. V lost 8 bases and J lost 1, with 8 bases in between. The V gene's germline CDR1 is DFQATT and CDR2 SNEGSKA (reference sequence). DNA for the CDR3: TGCAGTCCGAACGGGAACACTGAAGCTTTCTTT. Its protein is CSPNGNTEAFF.

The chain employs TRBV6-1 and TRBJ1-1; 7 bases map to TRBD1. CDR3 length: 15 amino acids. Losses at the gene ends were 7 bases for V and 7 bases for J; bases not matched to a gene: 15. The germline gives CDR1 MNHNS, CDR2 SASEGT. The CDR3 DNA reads TGTGCCAGCATCACGGCAGGGGGAGAACAGGGTGAAGCTTTCTTT. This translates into CASITAGGEQGEAFF.

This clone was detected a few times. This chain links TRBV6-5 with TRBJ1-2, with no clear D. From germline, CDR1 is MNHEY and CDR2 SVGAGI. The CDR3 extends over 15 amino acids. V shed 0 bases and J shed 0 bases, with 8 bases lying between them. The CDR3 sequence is CASSYSGMTNYGYTF. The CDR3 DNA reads TGTGCCAGCAGTTACTCAGGGATGACTAACTATGGCTACACCTTC.

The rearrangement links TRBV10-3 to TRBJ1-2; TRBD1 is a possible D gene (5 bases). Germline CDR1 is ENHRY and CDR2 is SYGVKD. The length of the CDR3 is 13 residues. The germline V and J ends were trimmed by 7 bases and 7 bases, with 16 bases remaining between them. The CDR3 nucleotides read TGTGCCATCACCCCCGGGAGGGGAGGTGGCTACACCTTC. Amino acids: CAITPGRGGGYTF.

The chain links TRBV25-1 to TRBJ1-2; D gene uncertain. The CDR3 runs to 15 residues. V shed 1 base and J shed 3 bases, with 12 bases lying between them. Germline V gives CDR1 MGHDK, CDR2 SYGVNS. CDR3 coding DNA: TGTGCCAGCAGTGAATTGGTGGGTGCTCACTATGGCTACACCTTC. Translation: CASSELVGAHYGYTF.

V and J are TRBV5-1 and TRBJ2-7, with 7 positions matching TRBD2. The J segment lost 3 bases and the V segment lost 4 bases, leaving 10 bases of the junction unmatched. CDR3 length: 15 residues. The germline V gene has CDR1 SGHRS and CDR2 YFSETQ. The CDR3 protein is CASSVGGSGRYEQYF. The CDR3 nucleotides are TGCGCCAGCAGCGTGGGGGGGTCGGGTCGCTACGAGCAGTACTTC.

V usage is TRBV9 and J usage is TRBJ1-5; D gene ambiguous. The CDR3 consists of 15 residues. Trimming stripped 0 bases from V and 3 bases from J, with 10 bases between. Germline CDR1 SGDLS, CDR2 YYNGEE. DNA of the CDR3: TGTGCCAGCAGCGTAGGGAACAGAGTCAATCAGCCCCAGCATTTT. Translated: CASSVGNRVNQPQHF.

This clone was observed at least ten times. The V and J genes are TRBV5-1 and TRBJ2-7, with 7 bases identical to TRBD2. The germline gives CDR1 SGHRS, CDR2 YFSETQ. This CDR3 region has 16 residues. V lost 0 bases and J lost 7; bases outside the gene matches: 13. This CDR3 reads CASSLEVPESAGEQYF. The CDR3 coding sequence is TGCGCCAGCAGCTTGGAGGTCCCGGAATCAGCGGGGGAGCAGTACTTC.

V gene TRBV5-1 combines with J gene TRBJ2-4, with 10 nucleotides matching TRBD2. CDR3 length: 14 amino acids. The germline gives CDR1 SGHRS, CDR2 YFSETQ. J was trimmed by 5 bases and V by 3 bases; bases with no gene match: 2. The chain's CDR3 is CASSSSGRENIQYF. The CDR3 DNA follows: TGCGCCAGCAGCTCTAGCGGGAGAGAAAACATTCAGTACTTC.

CDR3 in DNA: TGTGCCAGCAGCTTAGCGTCAGGAGAAGGAGAGACCCAGTACTTC. Protein: CASSLASGEGETQYF. The chain has TRBV7-2 and TRBJ2-5; the D is unclear. The V gene's germline CDR1 is SGHTA and CDR2 FQGNSA. V was clipped by 0 bases and J by 4 bases, with 12 bases between them. This CDR3 spans 15 amino acids.

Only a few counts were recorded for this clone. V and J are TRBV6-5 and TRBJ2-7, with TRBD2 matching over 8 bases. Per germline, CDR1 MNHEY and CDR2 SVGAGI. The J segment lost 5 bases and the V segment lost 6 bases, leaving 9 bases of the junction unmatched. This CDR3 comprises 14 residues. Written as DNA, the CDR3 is TGTGCCAGCAGCTTCAGACGACTAGCGAACGAGCAGTACTTC. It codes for CASSFRRLANEQYF.

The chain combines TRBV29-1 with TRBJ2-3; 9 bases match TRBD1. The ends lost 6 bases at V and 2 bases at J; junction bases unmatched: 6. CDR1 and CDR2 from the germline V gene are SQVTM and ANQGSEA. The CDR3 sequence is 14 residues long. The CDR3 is CSVSDRGITDTQYF. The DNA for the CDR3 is TGCAGCGTCTCGGACAGGGGAATCACAGATACGCAGTATTTT.

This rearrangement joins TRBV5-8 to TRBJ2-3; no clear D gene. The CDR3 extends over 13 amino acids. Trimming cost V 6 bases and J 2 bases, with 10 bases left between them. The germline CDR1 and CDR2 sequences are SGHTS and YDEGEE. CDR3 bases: TGTGCCAGCACCCATGATCCCACAGATACGCAGTATTTT. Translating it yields CASTHDPTDTQYF.